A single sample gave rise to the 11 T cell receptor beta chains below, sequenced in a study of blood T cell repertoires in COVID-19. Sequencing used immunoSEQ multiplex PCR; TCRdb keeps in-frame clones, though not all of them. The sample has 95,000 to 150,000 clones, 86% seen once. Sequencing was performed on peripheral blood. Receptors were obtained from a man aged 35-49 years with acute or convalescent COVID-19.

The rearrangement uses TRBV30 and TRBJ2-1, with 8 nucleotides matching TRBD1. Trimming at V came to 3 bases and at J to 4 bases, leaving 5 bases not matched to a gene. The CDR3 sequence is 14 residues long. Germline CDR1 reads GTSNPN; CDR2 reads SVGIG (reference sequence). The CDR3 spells CAWRGTGRYNEQFF. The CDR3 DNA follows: TGTGCCTGGAGAGGGACAGGTCGGTACAATGAGCAGTTCTTC.

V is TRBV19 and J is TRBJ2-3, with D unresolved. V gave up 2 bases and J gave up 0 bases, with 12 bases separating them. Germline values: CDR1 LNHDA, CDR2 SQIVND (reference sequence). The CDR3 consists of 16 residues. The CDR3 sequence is CASSIQILTSTDTQYF. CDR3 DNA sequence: TGTGCCAGTAGTATACAGATACTAACTAGCACAGATACGCAGTATTTT.

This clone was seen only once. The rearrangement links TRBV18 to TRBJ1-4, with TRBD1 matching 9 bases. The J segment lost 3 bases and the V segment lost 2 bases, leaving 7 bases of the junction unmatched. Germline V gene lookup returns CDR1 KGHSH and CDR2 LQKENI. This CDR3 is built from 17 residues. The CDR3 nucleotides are TGTGCCAGCTCACCAAAGGACAGGGGAGCGGCTAATGAAAAACTGTTTTTT. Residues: CASSPKDRGAANEKLFF.

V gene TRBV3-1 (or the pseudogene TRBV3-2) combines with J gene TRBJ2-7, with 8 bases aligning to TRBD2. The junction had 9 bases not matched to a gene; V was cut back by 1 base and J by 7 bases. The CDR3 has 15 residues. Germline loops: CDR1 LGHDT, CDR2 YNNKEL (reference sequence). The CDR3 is CASSQGRGGQMEQYF. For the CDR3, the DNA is TGTGCCAGCAGCCAAGGACGGGGGGGCCAAATGGAGCAGTACTTC.

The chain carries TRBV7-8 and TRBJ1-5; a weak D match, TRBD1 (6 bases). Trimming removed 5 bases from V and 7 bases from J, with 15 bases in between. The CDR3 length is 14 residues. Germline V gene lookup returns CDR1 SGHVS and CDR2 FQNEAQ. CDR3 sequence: CASSQGGIGQPQHF. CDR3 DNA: TGTGCCAGCAGCCAAGGGGGAATCGGGCAGCCCCAGCATTTT.

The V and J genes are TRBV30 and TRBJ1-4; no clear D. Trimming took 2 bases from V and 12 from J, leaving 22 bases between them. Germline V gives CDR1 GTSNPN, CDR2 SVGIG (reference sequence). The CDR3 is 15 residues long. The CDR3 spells CAWSMGGPGLNELFF. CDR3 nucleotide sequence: TGTGCCTGGAGTATGGGAGGGCCTGGATTGAATGAACTGTTTTTT.

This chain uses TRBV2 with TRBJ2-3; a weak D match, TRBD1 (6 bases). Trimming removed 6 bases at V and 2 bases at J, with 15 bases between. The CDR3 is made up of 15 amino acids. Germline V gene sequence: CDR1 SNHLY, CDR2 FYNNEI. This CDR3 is CASSLDRTFTDTQYF. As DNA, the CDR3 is TGTGCCAGCAGCCTCGACAGGACCTTCACAGATACGCAGTATTTT. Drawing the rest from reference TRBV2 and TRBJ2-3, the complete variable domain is EPEVTQTPSHQVTQMGQEVILRCVPISNHLYFYWYRQILGQKVEFLVSFYNNEISEKSEIFDDQFSVERPDGSNFTLKIRSTKLEDSAMYFCASSLDRTFTDTQYFGPGTRLTVL.

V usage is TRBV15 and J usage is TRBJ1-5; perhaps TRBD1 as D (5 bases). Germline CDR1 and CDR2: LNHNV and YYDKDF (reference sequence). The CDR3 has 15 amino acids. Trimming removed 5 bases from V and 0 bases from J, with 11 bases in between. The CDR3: CATSRTSLSNQPQHF. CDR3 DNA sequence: TGTGCCACCAGCCGGACATCTCTTAGCAATCAGCCCCAGCATTTT. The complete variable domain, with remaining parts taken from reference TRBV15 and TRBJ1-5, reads DAMVIQNPRYQVTQFGKPVTLSCSQTLNHNVMYWYQQKSSQAPKLLFHYYDKDFNNEADTPDNFQSRRPNTSFCFLDIRSPGLGDTAMYLCATSRTSLSNQPQHFGDGTRLSIL.

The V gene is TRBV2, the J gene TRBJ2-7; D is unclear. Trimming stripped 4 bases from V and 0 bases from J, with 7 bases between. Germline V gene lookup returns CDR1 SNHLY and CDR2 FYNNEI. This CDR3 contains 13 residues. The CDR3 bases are TGTGCCAGCAGTGTAAGACACTCCTACGAGCAGTACTTC. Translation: CASSVRHSYEQYF.

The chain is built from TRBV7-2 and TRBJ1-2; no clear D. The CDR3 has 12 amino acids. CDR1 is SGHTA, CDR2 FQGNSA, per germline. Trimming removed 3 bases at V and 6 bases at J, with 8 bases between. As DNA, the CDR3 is TGTGCCAGCAGCTTTGATTCGGATGGCTACACCTTC. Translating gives CASSFDSDGYTF.

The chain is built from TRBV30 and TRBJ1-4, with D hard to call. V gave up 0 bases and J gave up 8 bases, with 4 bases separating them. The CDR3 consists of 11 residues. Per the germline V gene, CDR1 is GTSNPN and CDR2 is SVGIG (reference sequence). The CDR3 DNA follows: TGTGCCTGGAGTGTCTTAGAAAAACTGTTTTTT. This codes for CAWSVLEKLFF.